Presented here are 9 T cell receptor beta chains from one specimen sequenced in a study of cytomegalovirus exposure and HLA in healthy donors. The PCR ran on 60 Vbeta and 13 Jbeta primers. Profiling relied on immunoSEQ multiplex PCR, and the TCRdb table lists in-frame clones only, not all of them. The sample lists about 83,000 clones, more than 70% seen once, with 4% to 5% in the top ten. Input material: PBMCs. The receptors originated from a man aged 55-75 years in good health and CMV-seronegative.

This sequence joins TRBV4-2 and TRBJ1-1; D remains ambiguous. Germline V CDR1 and CDR2: LGHNA, YNFKEQ. The CDR3 has 15 residues. The V end lost 0 bases, the J end lost 6 bases, and 14 bases lay between the germline ends. CDR3 region: CASSQDLGMRAEAFF. In nucleotides, the CDR3 is TGTGCCAGCAGCCAAGATTTGGGGATGAGGGCTGAAGCTTTCTTT.

V usage is TRBV2 and J usage is TRBJ1-5; TRBD1 is a possible D gene (5 bases). V lost 4 bases, J lost 9 bases, and 13 bases lay in between. Germline loops: CDR1 SNHLY, CDR2 FYNNEI. This CDR3 region has 13 residues. DNA for the CDR3: TGTGCCAGCAGTGGACAGTCGCCGGGGCCCCAGCATTTT. It yields the protein CASSGQSPGPQHF.

This chain uses TRBV19 with TRBJ1-5, with 12 bases identical to TRBD1. Germline CDR1 is LNHDA and CDR2 is SQIVND (reference sequence). The CDR3 covers 13 residues. The V and J ends lost 10 bases and 5 bases, in that order; junction bases with no gene match: 3. The CDR3 is CATRDRGHQPQHF. The CDR3 nucleotides read TGTGCCACCCGGGACAGGGGGCATCAGCCCCAGCATTTT.

The chain combines TRBV27 with TRBJ1-2; no clear D gene. Between the trimmed V and J ends, which lost 5 bases and 0 bases, there was a span of 10 bases. The CDR3 sequence is 14 residues long. Germline V CDR1 and CDR2: MNHEY, SMNVEV (reference sequence). Written as DNA, the CDR3 is TGTGCCAGCAGTCCCCTGGGAGCTAACTATGGCTACACCTTC. Translated, it gives CASSPLGANYGYTF.

The chain is built from TRBV9 and TRBJ2-3; 9 bases fit TRBD2. Germline CDR1 is SGDLS and CDR2 is YYNGEE. Unmatched junction bases numbered 9, after V lost 0 bases and J lost 1 base. This CDR3 spans 18 amino acids. The CDR3 reads CASSVVAGGLFGTDTQYF. The CDR3, as DNA: TGTGCCAGCAGCGTAGTGGCGGGGGGGCTTTTCGGCACAGATACGCAGTATTTT.

The J gene is TRBJ2-5, the V gene TRBV11-3; 8 positions agree with TRBD1. The J call may be incorrect, as the DNA end agrees better with TRBJ2-7. The CDR3 is made up of 13 amino acids. CDR1 SGHNT and CDR2 YENEEA come from the germline V gene. The DNA for the CDR3 is TGTGCCAGCAGCTTCGGTACAGGGGGCGAGCAGTACTTC. This gives the protein CASSFGTGGEQYF.

This clone was found a few times. The CDR3 loop is CASSSGNYEQYF. CDR3 bases: TGTGCCAGCAGCTCGGGGAACTACGAGCAGTACTTC. The chain recombines TRBV5-4 with TRBJ2-7, with a possible D match to TRBD2 (5 bases). Trimming left V 3 bases short and J 3 bases short, with 7 bases between. There are 12 residues in the CDR3. Germline assignment: CDR1 SGHNT and CDR2 YYREEE (reference sequence). The full variable domain, rest sourced from reference TRBV5-4 and TRBJ2-7, is ETGVTQSPTHLIKTRGQQVTLRCSSQSGHNTVSWYQQALGQGPQFIFQYYREEENGRGNFPPRFSGLQFPNYSSELNVNALELDDSALYLCASSSGNYEQYFGPGTRLTVT.

CDR3 coding DNA: TGCGCCAGCACGGGTTTGCGGAACTATGGCTACACCTTC. Amino acid sequence: CASTGLRNYGYTF. J is TRBJ1-2 and V is TRBV5-1; no clear D. The CDR3 contains 13 residues. Trimming left V 6 bases short and J 2 bases short, with 11 bases between. Per germline, CDR1 SGHRS and CDR2 YFSETQ.

The rearrangement uses TRBV6-6 and TRBJ2-5; D is ambiguous. The germline CDR1 and CDR2 sequences are MNHNY and SVGAGI (reference sequence). The CDR3 covers 13 residues. V was trimmed by 2 bases and J by 2 bases, leaving 6 bases between them. The CDR3 nucleotides are TGTGCCAGCAGTTACGGCAGTCAAGAGACCCAGTACTTC. Translated, it gives CASSYGSQETQYF.